The T cell receptor (beta chain) under discussion was sequenced for a study of shared clonotypes between healthy human individuals. Overall study: Aged 18 to 49, the donors were a couple of women and a few men. Each donor contributed plates that comprised three CD4 naive, three CD4 memory, two CD8 naive and one CD8 memory. Study conclusions and caveats: A handful of donors showed sharing of around 5% of naive CD4 clonotypes.

On this clone: Its target is not known.

Sequencing was performed with immunoSEQ multiplex PCR; in TCRdb, only in-frame clones are kept and a portion is missing. Altogether fewer than 1.6 million clones are present, 98% being singletons, with the ten largest covering under 0.45%. From CD4+ cells came CD45RA+ naive and CD45RA-negative memory subsets. CDR1 and CDR2 from the germline V gene are MGHRA and YSYEKL. This CDR3 comprises 15 residues. Trimming stripped 3 bases from V and 1 base from J, with 12 bases between. Sample: naive CD4+ T cells sorted from blood. Documented subset: CD45RA+ positively selected. This clonotype originated in a man aged 25-45 years in good health. The chain is built from TRBV4-1 and TRBJ1-1; D is unresolved. CDR3 sequence reads: CASSHFKGGNTEAFF. In nucleotides, the CDR3 is TGCGCCAGCAGCCACTTTAAGGGAGGGAACACTGAAGCTTTCTTT.